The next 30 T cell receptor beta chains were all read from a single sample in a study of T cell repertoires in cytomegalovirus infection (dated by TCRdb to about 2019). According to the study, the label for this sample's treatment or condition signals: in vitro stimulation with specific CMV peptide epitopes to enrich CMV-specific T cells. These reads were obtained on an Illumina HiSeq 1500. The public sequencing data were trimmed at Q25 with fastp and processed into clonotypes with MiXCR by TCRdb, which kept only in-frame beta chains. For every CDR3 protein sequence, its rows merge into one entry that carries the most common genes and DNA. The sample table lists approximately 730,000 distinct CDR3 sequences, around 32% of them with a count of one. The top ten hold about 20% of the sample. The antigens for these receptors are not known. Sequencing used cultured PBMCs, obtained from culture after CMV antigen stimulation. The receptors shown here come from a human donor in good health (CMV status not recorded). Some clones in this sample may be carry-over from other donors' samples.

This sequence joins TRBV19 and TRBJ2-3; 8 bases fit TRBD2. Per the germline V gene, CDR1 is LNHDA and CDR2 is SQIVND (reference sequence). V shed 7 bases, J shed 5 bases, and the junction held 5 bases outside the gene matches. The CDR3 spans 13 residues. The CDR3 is CASKEREIDTQYF. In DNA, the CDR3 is TGTGCCAGTAAGGAGCGGGAGATAGATACGCAGTATTTT.

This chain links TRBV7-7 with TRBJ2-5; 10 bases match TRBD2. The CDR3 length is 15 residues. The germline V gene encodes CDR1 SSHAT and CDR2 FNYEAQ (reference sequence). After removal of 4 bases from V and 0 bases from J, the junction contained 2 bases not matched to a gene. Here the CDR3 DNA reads TGTGCCAGCAGCTATAGCGGGGGGCACCAAGAGACCCAGTACTTC. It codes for CASSYSGGHQETQYF.

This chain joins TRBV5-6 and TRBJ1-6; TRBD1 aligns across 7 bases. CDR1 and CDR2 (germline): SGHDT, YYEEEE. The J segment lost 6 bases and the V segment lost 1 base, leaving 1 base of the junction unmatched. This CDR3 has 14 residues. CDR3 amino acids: CASSLRGRNSPLHF. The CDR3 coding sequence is TGTGCCAGCAGCTTGAGGGGGCGTAATTCACCCCTCCACTTT.

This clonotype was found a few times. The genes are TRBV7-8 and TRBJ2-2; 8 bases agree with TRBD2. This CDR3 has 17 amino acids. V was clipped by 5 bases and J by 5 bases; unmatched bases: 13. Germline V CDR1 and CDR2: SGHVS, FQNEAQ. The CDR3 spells CASSQATGGPSTGELFF. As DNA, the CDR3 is TGTGCCAGCAGCCAAGCAACGGGAGGGCCCTCTACCGGGGAGCTGTTTTTT.

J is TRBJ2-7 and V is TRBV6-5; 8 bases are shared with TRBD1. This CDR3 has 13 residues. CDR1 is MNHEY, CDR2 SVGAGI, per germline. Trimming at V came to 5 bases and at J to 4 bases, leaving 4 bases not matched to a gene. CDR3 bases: TGTGCCAGCAGTGCTACAGGGGGTTACGAGCAGTACTTC. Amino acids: CASSATGGYEQYF.

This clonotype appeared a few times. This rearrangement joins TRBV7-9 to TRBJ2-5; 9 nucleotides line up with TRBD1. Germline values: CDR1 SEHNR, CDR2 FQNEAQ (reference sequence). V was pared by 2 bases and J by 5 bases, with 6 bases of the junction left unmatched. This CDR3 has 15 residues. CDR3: CASSLLGTGMETQYF. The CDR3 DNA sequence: TGTGCCAGCAGCTTATTGGGGACAGGGATGGAGACCCAGTACTTC.

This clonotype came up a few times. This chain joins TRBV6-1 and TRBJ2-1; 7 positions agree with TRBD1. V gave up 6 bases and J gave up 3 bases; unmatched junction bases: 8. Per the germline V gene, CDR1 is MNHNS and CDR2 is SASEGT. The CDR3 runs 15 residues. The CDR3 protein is CASRGPNRGYNEQFF. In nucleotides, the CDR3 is TGTGCCAGCAGGGGCCCGAACAGGGGCTACAATGAGCAGTTCTTC.

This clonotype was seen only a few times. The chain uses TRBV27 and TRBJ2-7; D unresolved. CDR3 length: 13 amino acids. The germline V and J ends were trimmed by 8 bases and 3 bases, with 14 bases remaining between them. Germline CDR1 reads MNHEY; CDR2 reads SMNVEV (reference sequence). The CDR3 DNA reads TGTGCCAGCCACCCAGGAACCGTCTACGAGCAGTACTTC. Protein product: CASHPGTVYEQYF.

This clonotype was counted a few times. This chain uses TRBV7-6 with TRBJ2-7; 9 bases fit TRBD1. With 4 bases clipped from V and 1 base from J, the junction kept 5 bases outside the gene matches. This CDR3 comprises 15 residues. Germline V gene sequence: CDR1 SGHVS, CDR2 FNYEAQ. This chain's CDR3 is CASSYRDRASYEQYF. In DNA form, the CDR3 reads TGTGCCAGCAGCTACCGGGACAGGGCGTCCTACGAGCAGTACTTC.

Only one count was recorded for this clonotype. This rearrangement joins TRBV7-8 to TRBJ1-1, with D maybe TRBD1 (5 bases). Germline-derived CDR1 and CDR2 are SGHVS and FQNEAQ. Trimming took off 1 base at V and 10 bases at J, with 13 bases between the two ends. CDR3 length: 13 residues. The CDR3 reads CASSLGTRGLAFF. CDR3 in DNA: TGTGCCAGCAGCTTAGGGACCCGGGGGTTAGCTTTCTTT.

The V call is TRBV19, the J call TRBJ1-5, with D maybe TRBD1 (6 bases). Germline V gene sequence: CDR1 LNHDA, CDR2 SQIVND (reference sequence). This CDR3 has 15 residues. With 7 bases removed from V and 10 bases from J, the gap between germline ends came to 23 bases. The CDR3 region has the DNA TGTGCCAGTACCCAAGGCCTGGACAGCCCTCAACCCCAGCATTTT. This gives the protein CASTQGLDSPQPQHF.

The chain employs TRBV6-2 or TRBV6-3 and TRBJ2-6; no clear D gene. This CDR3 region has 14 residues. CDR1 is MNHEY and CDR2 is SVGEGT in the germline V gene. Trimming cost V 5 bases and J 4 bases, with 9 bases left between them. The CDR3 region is CASSLVGGANVLTF. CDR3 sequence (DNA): TGTGCCAGCAGTCTGGTCGGCGGGGCCAACGTCCTGACTTTC.

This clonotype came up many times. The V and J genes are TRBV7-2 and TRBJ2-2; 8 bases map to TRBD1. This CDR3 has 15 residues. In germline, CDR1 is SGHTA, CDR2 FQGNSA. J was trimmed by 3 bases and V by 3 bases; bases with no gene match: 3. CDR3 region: CASSFGQGDTGELFF. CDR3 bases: TGTGCCAGCAGCTTCGGACAGGGTGACACCGGGGAGCTGTTTTTT.

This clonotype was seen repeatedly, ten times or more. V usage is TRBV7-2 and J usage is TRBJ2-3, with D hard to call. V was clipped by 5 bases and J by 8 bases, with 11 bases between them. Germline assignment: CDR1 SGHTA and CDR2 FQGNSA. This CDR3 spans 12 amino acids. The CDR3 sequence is CASSLNPPTQYF. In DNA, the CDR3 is TGTGCCAGCAGCCTTAATCCCCCTACGCAGTATTTT.

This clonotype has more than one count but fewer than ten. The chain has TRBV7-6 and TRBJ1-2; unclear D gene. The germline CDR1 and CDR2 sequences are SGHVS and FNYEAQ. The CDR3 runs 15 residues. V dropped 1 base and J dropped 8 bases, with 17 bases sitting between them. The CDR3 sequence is CASSLDSDLSEGYTF. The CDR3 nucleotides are TGTGCCAGCAGCTTAGACAGTGACCTATCTGAAGGCTACACCTTC.

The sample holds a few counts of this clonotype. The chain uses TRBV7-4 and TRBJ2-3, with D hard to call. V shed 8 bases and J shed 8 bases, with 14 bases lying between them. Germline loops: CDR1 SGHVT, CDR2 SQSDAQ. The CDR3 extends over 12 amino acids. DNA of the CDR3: TGTGCCAGCGTAAAAGGGCTACCTACGCAGTATTTT. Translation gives CASVKGLPTQYF.

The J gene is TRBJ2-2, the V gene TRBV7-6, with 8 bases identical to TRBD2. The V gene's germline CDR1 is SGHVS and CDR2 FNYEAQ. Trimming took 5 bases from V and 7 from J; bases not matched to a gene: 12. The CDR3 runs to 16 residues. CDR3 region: CASSPRPRGGGGELFF. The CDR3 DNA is TGTGCCAGCAGCCCCCGGCCCCGGGGGGGCGGCGGGGAGCTGTTTTTT.

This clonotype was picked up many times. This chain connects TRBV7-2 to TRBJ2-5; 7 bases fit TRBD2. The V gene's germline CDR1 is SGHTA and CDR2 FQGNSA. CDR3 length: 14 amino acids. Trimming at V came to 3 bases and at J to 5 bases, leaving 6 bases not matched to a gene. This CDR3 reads CASSLGLSGETQYF. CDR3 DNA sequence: TGTGCCAGCAGCTTGGGACTATCAGGGGAGACCCAGTACTTC.

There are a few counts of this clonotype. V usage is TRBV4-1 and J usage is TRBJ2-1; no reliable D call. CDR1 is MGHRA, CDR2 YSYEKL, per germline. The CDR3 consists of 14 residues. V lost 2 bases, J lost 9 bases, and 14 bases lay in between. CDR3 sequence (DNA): TGCGCCAGCAGCCAACCACTAAGAAGGACTGAGCAGTTCTTC. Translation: CASSQPLRRTEQFF.

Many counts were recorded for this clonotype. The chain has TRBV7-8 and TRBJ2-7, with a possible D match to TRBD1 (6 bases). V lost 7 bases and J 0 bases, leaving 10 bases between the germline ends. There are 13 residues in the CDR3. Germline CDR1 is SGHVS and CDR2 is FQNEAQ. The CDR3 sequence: CASNLGGSYEQYF. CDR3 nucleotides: TGTGCCAGCAATCTAGGGGGCTCCTACGAGCAGTACTTC.

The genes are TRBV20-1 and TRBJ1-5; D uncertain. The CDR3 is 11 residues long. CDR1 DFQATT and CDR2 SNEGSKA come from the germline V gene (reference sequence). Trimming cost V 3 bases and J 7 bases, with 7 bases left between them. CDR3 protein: CSASIGQPQHF. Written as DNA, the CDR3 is TGCAGTGCTAGTATCGGGCAGCCCCAGCATTTT.

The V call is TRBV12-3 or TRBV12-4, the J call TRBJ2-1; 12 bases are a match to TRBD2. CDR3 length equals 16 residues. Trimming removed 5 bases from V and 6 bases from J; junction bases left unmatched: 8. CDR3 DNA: TGTGCCAGCAGTCGGGGGGGACTAGCGGGTGCCAATGAGCAGTTCTTC. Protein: CASSRGGLAGANEQFF.

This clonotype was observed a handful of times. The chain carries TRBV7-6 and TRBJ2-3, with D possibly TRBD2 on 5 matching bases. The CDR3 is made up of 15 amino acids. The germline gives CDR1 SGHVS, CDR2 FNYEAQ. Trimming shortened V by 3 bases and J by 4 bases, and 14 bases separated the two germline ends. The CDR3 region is CASSLDGIWADTQYF. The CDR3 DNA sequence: TGTGCCAGCAGCTTGGACGGGATCTGGGCAGATACGCAGTATTTT. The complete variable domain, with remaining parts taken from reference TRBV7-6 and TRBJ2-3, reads GAGVSQSPRYKVTKRGQDVALRCDPISGHVSLYWYRQALGQGPEFLTYFNYEAQQDKSGLPNDRFSAERPEGSISTLTIQRTEQRDSAMYRCASSLDGIWADTQYFGPGTRLTVL.

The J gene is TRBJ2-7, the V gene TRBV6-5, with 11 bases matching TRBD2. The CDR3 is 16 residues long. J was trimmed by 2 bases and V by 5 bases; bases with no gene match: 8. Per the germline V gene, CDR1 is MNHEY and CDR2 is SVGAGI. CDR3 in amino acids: CASSRPGTSGTYEQYF. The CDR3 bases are TGTGCCAGCAGTCGCCCCGGGACTAGCGGAACCTACGAGCAGTACTTC.

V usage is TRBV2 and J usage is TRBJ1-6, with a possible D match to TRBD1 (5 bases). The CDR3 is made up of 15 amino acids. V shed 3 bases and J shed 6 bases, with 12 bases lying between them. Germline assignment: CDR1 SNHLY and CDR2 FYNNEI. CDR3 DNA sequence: TGTGCCAGCAGTGAGAGGGGCAGGGCTAATTCACCCCTCCACTTT. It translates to CASSERGRANSPLHF. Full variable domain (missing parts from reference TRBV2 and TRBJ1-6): EPEVTQTPSHQVTQMGQEVILRCVPISNHLYFYWYRQILGQKVEFLVSFYNNEISEKSEIFDDQFSVERPDGSNFTLKIRSTKLEDSAMYFCASSERGRANSPLHFGNGTRLTVT.

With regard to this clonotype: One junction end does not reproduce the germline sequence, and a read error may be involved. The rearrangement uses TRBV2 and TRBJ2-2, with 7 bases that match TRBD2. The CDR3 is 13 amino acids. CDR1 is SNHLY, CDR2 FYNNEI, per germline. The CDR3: CASRLAKTGELFF. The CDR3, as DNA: TGTGCCAGCAGACTAGCGAAAACCGGGGAGCTGTTTTTT.

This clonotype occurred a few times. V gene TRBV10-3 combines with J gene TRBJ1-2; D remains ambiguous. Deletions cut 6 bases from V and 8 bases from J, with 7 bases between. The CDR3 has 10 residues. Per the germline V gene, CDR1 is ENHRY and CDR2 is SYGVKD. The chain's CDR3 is CAIRAMGYTF. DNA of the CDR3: TGTGCCATCAGAGCGATGGGCTACACCTTC.

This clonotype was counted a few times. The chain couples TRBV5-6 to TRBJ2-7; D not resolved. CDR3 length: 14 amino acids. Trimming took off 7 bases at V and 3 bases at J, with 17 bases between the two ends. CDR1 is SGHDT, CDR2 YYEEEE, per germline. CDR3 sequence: CASSPGGLLYEQYF. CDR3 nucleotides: TGTGCCAGCTCCCCGGGTGGCTTACTCTACGAGCAGTACTTC.

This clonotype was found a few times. Here the CDR3 reads CASSSQDGRPTDTQYF. The CDR3 DNA is TGTGCCAGCAGCTCCCAAGATGGAAGACCCACAGATACGCAGTATTTT. The J gene is TRBJ2-3, the V gene TRBV5-4; D ambiguous. V gave up 3 bases and J gave up 2 bases, with 16 bases separating them. Germline lookup yields CDR1 SGHNT and CDR2 YYREEE (reference sequence). The CDR3 loop spans 16 amino acids. Full variable domain (outside the CDR3, taken from reference TRBV5-4 and TRBJ2-3): ETGVTQSPTHLIKTRGQQVTLRCSSQSGHNTVSWYQQALGQGPQFIFQYYREEENGRGNFPPRFSGLQFPNYSSELNVNALELDDSALYLCASSSQDGRPTDTQYFGPGTRLTVL.

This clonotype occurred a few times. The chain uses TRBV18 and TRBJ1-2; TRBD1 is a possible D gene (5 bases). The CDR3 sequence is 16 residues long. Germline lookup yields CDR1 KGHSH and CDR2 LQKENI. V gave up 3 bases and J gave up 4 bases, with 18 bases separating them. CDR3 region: CASSPSVGHDAYGYTF. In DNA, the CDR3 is TGTGCCAGCTCACCTTCGGTTGGACACGACGCCTATGGCTACACCTTC.